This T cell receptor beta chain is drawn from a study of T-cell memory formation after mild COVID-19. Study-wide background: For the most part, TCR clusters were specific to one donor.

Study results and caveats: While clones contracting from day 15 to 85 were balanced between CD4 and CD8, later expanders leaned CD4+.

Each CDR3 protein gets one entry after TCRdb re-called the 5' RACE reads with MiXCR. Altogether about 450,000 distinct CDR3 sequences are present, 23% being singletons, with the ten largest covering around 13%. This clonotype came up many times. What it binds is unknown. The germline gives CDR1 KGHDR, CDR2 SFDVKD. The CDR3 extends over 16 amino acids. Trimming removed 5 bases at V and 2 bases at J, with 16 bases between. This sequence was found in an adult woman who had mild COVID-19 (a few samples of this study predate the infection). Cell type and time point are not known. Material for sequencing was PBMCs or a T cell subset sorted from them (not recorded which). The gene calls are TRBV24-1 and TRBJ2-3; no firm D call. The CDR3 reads CATSGSGGTNTDTQYF. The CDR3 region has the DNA TGTGCCACCAGTGGCAGTGGCGGAACTAACACAGATACGCAGTATTTT.